The 9 T cell receptor beta chains below were found in one sample sequenced in a study of cytomegalovirus exposure and HLA in healthy donors. PCR primers comprised 60 Vbeta and 13 Jbeta primers. The assay was immunoSEQ multiplex PCR, and TCRdb's table has in-frame clones only and misses some. The sample lists some 150,000 clones, 70% to 80% seen once, with 1.3% in the top ten. Sample: PBMCs. The receptor set was obtained from a woman between 45 and 60 years old in good health and CMV-seronegative.

V usage is TRBV27 and J usage is TRBJ2-2, with D tentatively TRBD2 (6 bases). Between the trimmed V and J ends, which lost 3 bases and 2 bases, there was a span of 19 bases. The CDR3 loop spans 18 amino acids. Germline-derived CDR1 and CDR2 are MNHEY and SMNVEV (reference sequence). CDR3 DNA sequence: TGTGCCAGCAGTTTTCGGGCGACCGGGGAGGTTAACACCGGGGAGCTGTTTTTT. Amino acid sequence: CASSFRATGEVNTGELFF.

The chain combines TRBV19 with TRBJ1-4, with 7 bases matching TRBD1. V was clipped by 8 bases and J by 8 bases; unmatched bases: 8. CDR1 and CDR2 (germline): LNHDA, SQIVND (reference sequence). The length of the CDR3 is 13 residues. The CDR3 reads CASQGTVPEKLFF. Written as DNA, the CDR3 is TGTGCCAGTCAAGGGACAGTACCCGAAAAACTGTTTTTT.

For the CDR3, the DNA is TGTGCCAGCAGTTCCCCTGCTATCTGGGCGGGTGAAAAACTGTTTTTT. It codes for CASSSPAIWAGEKLFF. This chain uses TRBV28 with TRBJ1-4; no clear D gene. V lost 4 bases to trimming and J lost 7 bases, with 19 bases between them. This CDR3 comprises 16 residues. Germline CDR1 and CDR2: MDHEN and SYDVKM.

On this clone: Other DNA sequences in this sample translate to the same CDR3. The chain couples TRBV7-2 to TRBJ1-2; D is uncertain. V lost 1 base and J 2 bases, leaving 5 bases between the germline ends. The CDR3 contains 13 residues. Germline CDR1 is SGHTA and CDR2 is FQGNSA. The CDR3 sequence: CASSLGQNYGYTF. The CDR3 DNA sequence: TGTGCCAGCAGCTTAGGCCAGAACTATGGCTACACCTTC.

V and J are TRBV28 and TRBJ2-7, with 7 nucleotides matching TRBD2. Germline CDR1 is MDHEN and CDR2 is SYDVKM. V lost 7 bases, J lost 7 bases, and 19 bases stayed unmatched. The CDR3 covers 16 residues. In DNA, the CDR3 is TGTGCCAGCAAAAGTACGGCGGGGGTTCGGCTTCAGGAGCAGTACTTC. Protein sequence: CASKSTAGVRLQEQYF.

The chain recombines TRBV10-2 with TRBJ2-7; possibly TRBD2 for D (6 bases). CDR1 WSHSY and CDR2 SAAADI come from the germline V gene. This CDR3 spans 12 amino acids. V was cut by 6 bases and J by 7 bases, with 13 bases left in between. The CDR3, as DNA: TGCGCCAGCAGCGGCACGGGGAGGGAGCAGTACTTC. Translating gives CASSGTGREQYF.

This clone was detected only once. The chain links TRBV5-1 to TRBJ2-3; D possibly corresponds to TRBD1 (6 bases). The V gene lost 4 bases and the J gene lost 9 bases, with 15 bases spanning the gap. Per germline, CDR1 SGHRS and CDR2 YFSETQ. CDR3 length: 13 amino acids. CDR3 protein: CASSADRTSTQYF. In nucleotides, the CDR3 is TGCGCCAGCAGCGCCGACAGGACCAGCACGCAGTATTTT.

Details on this clone: One junction end disagrees with the germline gene, perhaps due to a read error. J is TRBJ2-5 and V is TRBV16; 9 nucleotides agree with TRBD1. CDR1 is KGHSY and CDR2 is FQNENV in the germline V gene. This CDR3 has 13 residues. This chain's CDR3 is CASSQSTGDREDF. The DNA for the CDR3 is TGTGCCAGCAGCCAATCGACGGGGGACAGGGAGGACTTC.

This chain links TRBV30 with TRBJ1-2; 7 bases line up with TRBD1. The V gene's germline CDR1 is GTSNPN and CDR2 SVGIG (reference sequence). The CDR3 is 14 residues long. The trim removed 0 bases at V and 7 bases at J, leaving 8 bases unmatched. The CDR3 spells CAWSVDRAQGGYTF. The CDR3 bases are TGTGCCTGGAGTGTAGACAGGGCCCAAGGTGGCTACACCTTC. Full variable domain (missing parts from reference TRBV30 and TRBJ1-2): SQTIHQWPATLVQPVGSPLSLECTVEGTSNPNLYWYRQAAGRGLQLLFYSVGIGQISSEVPQNLSASRPQDRQFILSSKKLLLSDSGFYLCAWSVDRAQGGYTFGSGTRLTVV.